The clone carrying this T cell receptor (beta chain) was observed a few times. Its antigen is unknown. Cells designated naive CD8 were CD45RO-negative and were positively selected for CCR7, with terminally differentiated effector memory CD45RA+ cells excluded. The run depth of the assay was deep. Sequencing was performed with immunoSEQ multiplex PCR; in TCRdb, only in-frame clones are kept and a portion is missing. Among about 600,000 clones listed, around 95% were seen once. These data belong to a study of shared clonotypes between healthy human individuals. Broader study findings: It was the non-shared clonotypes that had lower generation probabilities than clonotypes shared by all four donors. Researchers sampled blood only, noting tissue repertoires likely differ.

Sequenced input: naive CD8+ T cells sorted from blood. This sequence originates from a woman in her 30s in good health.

The CDR3 DNA reads TGTGCCAGCAGTGAACTTCTGGAGGGGGACTATGGCTACACCTTC. Amino acids: CASSELLEGDYGYTF. The chain links TRBV25-1 to TRBJ1-2; a weak D match, TRBD1 (6 bases). Germline CDR1 and CDR2: MGHDK and SYGVNS. This CDR3 contains 15 residues. Trimming cost V 2 bases and J 3 bases, with 13 bases left between them.